This T cell receptor beta chain originates from a study of tumor and adjacent non-tumor tissue in lung cancer (dated by TCRdb to 2017 to 2018). Background on the whole study: The cohort included some 11 adenocarcinoma, a couple of squamous cell carcinoma and 1 small cell lung cancer patients. A total of approximately 120,000,000 productive TCRbeta reads were generated by sequencing, corresponding to an average of around 3.8 million reads per sample. The study compared bulk TCRbeta repertoires from lung tumor tissue and matched distant non-tumor lung tissue of more than 12 lung cancer patients. The 15 enrolled patients, of whom some ten were men and 5 were women, were aged roughly 31 to 85 years and were diagnosed with TNM stage I to III disease. TCRbeta CDR3 sequencing was performed on approximately 30 paired specimens, with one tumor sample and one normal lung sample collected per patient. What the work shows at the level of the full study, not this receptor alone: Peripheral blood was not sequenced, so blood TCRbeta repertoires were not examined in the lung cancer patients of the study. Younger patients had significantly higher TCR diversity, and higher tumor TCR diversity was associated with shorter overall and disease-free survival. The top 100 clones accounted for a significantly larger cumulative portion of the repertoire in normal lung than in tumor tissue. Only roughly 16 patients were in the cohort, and the authors stated that larger samples and more detailed clinical data are needed. The sequencing platform is not named in the methods, and unique molecular identifiers are not mentioned. Tumor tissue showed significantly greater TCR diversity (inverse Simpson) than normal lung tissue (about 400 vs 180, P = 0.0075, Mann-Whitney U test).

As concerns this clonotype: Its cognate antigen has yet to be identified. Given a much more abundant clone one base away, this may be a read error.

Libraries were constructed by multiplex PCR. Instrument on record: Illumina HiSeq 2500. Following protocols modified from ARM-PCR, the researchers constructed TCRbeta libraries through three rounds of nested PCR with primers (Table S4). Before sequencing, PCR products of 200-500 bp were cut from the gel and purified using the QIAquick gel extraction kit. In the paper's pipeline: Trimmomatic was used to clean the reads, FLASH was used to merge the reads into complete CDR3 sequences, and MiTCR was used to assign the reads to V(D)J germline segments. Clonal diversity was calculated as the inverse Simpson's index using VDJtools. In-frame sequences lacking a premature stop codon were counted as productive reads. TCRdb ran its own pipeline on the public reads, namely fastp trimming at Q25 and MiXCR clone calling, and kept in-frame beta chains. Entries that share a CDR3 protein sequence are merged under the most common genes and DNA. The V and J calls reflect TCRdb's pipeline rather than the authors' work. Counted in this sample were more than 60,000 distinct CDR3 sequences; roughly 77% of them appeared once. In total, the top ten clones hold more than 40% of the sample.

The junction carries 6 bases between V and J, which are trimmed by 2 bases and 1 base respectively. In the germline V gene, CDR1 corresponds to SGHRS and CDR2 to YFSETQ. Measured from the cysteine to the phenylalanine, the CDR3 is 14 residues long. The DNA shown is the 42-base CDR3, in frame from base 1. RNA was isolated from bulk, unsorted tissue, and RNA quality was assessed with a NanoDrop ND-1000 and an Agilent 2100. Normal lung samples were distant non-tumor tissue taken more than 3 cm from the tumor edge. Donors were newly diagnosed lung cancer patients admitted for thoracic surgery in China between August and November 2014, without prior chemotherapy. Patients who had received previous radiotherapy or chemotherapy, or who had another concurrent cancer, were excluded from the study. Pieces of surgical tissue measuring about 1-2 cm3 were kept in RNAlater solution and stored at -80 degrees C until use.

Input material: distant non-tumor lung tissue. The rearranged chain carries TRBV5-1 and TRBJ1-4; the D gene is possibly TRBD1, with 5 bases matching. This sequence was found in a man aged 55 to 70 with non-small cell lung cancer. Here is the DNA: TGCGCCAGCAGCTTACAGGAAACTAATGAAAAACTGTTTTTT. Translated, it reads CASSLQETNEKLFF.